Following are 20 T cell receptor beta chains from one sample sequenced in a study of T-cell reconstitution after alpha-beta-depleted transplantation in children. Unique molecular identifiers were used to barcode this TCRbeta library. TCRdb independently ran MiXCR on the PCR reads; one entry per CDR3 protein. The sample has about 610,000 distinct CDR3 sequences; 10% to 13% are singletons. This sample comprised PBMCs from the stem cell graft donor, obtained from the stem cell graft. Receptors were obtained from a human donor who donated a stem cell graft to a child with acute myeloid leukemia.

This rearrangement joins TRBV2 to TRBJ2-2; 8 nucleotides match TRBD1. V trimming: 8 bases; J trimming: 6 bases; junction bases outside the gene matches: 8. The CDR3 consists of 14 residues. Germline CDR1 and CDR2: SNHLY and FYNNEI. CDR3 nucleotide sequence: TGTGCCAGCGTGGGACAGGCTGTATCCGGGGAGCTGTTTTTT. This gives the protein CASVGQAVSGELFF.

This clonotype has at least ten counts. V is TRBV7-6 and J is TRBJ1-4, with a weak D call TRBD1 (6 bases). Germline values: CDR1 SGHVS, CDR2 FNYEAQ. Between the trimmed V and J ends, which lost 5 bases and 7 bases, there was a span of 14 bases. This CDR3 comprises 14 residues. The CDR3 coding sequence is TGTGCCAGCAGCCCCAGGGGAGGAGGTGAAAAACTGTTTTTT. Its protein product is CASSPRGGGEKLFF.

This clonotype turned up a few times. The chain carries TRBV12-3 or TRBV12-4 and TRBJ2-1; D may be TRBD1 (5 bases). The V end was cut by 3 bases, the J end by 8 bases, with 11 bases between. The CDR3 has 13 residues. The CDR3 spells CASSFRQGDEQFF. The CDR3 DNA reads as TGTGCCAGCAGTTTTCGGCAGGGTGATGAGCAGTTCTTC.

This clonotype was recorded a few times. The CDR3 reads CASSGDRLNYGYTF. The CDR3 DNA is TGCGCCAGCAGCGGGGACAGGCTCAACTATGGCTACACCTTC. The chain carries TRBV5-1 and TRBJ1-2, with 8 bases matching TRBD1. The length of the CDR3 is 14 residues. Germline values: CDR1 SGHRS, CDR2 YFSETQ. V lost 4 bases, J lost 2 bases, and 4 bases stayed unmatched.

In its sample, this clonotype was seen many times. The chain carries TRBV6-2 or TRBV6-3 and TRBJ1-1; no clear D gene. Trimming took 2 bases from V and 8 from J, leaving 9 bases between them. Germline loops: CDR1 MNHEY, CDR2 SVGEGT. The CDR3 sequence is 12 residues long. In DNA form, the CDR3 reads TGTGCCAGCAGTTACCCGCCGCCCGAAGCTTTCTTT. This sequence encodes CASSYPPPEAFF.

The V call is TRBV12-3 or TRBV12-4, the J call TRBJ2-1; 10 bases line up with TRBD2. This CDR3 contains 15 residues. J gave up 9 bases and V 3 bases, and 8 bases lay outside the gene matches. The DNA of the CDR3 is TGTGCCAGCAGTTTTTCCCAGCGGGAGGGGGGTGAGCAGTTCTTC. It codes for CASSFSQREGGEQFF.

Notes on this clonotype: Because the CDR3 is missing its conserved closing phenylalanine or tryptophan, this is likely a read error. The chain carries TRBV9 and TRBJ2-1, with 10 bases matching TRBD1. V lost 4 bases, J lost 4 bases, and 8 bases stayed unmatched. In germline, CDR1 is SGDLS, CDR2 YYNGEE. The CDR3 spans 16 residues. In DNA, the CDR3 is TGTGCCAGCAGCCCTCCCCCGGGACAGGGGTACAATGAGCAGTTCTAC. Protein: CASSPPPGQGYNEQFY.

This clonotype was counted between two and nine times. A much larger clone sits a single nucleotide away, making a read error possible. The CDR3: CASSLLAGGRAESFF. DNA of the CDR3: TGTGCCAGCAGCTTATTAGCAGGGGGAAGGGCTGAATCTTTCTTT. The rearrangement joins TRBV7-2 to TRBJ1-1; 7 bases line up with TRBD1. Germline values: CDR1 SGHTA, CDR2 FQGNSA. The CDR3 has 15 amino acids.

This clonotype was counted many times. In DNA form, the CDR3 reads TGTGCCAGCAGCCAAAGGGGGACTAGCGGGAGTACTGAGCAGTTCTTC. Its protein is CASSQRGTSGSTEQFF. V and J are TRBV7-3 and TRBJ2-1, with 14 bases aligning to TRBD2. This CDR3 contains 16 residues. The ends lost 5 bases at V and 9 bases at J; junction bases unmatched: 9. Germline CDR1 SGHTA, CDR2 FQGTGA.

This chain uses TRBV7-3 with TRBJ1-2; tentative D call: TRBD1 (5 bases). The CDR3 has 13 amino acids. V was trimmed by 5 bases and J by 3 bases, leaving 10 bases between them. CDR1 is SGHTA and CDR2 is FQGTGA in the germline V gene. DNA for the CDR3: TGTGCCAGCAGCGGTGAGACAGACTATGGCTACACCTTC. This gives the protein CASSGETDYGYTF.

As to this clonotype: The final CDR3 position lacks the conserved phenylalanine or tryptophan, pointing to a likely read error. The DNA is omitted, as the CDR3 cannot be located on it reliably, and the CDR3 follows TCRdb's listing. The chain is built from TRBV12-1 and TRBJ2-5; the table names TRBD2, a call not compared with the DNA. TRBV12-1 is tagged as a pseudogene. A total of 12 residues make up the CDR3, ends included. This CDR3 is CARERERETQYL.

Ten or more counts support this clonotype. The gene calls are TRBV6-5 and TRBJ2-3; TRBD2 matches at 14 bases. CDR3 length equals 17 residues. Germline V gene lookup returns CDR1 MNHEY and CDR2 SVGAGI. V lost 2 bases, J lost 6 bases, and 7 bases stayed unmatched. This chain's CDR3 is CASSYGTSGGKLDTQYF. The CDR3 region has the DNA TGTGCCAGCAGTTACGGGACTAGCGGGGGAAAGTTGGATACGCAGTATTTT.

Points on this clonotype: Possible read error: a much larger clone is one base away. The chain couples TRBV6-4 to TRBJ2-1; 11 nucleotides match TRBD2. Germline lookup yields CDR1 MRHNA and CDR2 SNTAGT. The CDR3 contains 15 residues. J gave up 9 bases and V 4 bases, and 8 bases lay outside the gene matches. The CDR3 is CASSAIAGGPVEQFF. The DNA for the CDR3 is TGTGCCAGCAGTGCCATAGCGGGAGGGCCAGTTGAGCAGTTCTTC.

There are many counts of this clonotype. This chain connects TRBV5-1 to TRBJ1-1, with TRBD1 matching 7 bases. The CDR3 runs 16 residues. From germline, CDR1 is SGHRS and CDR2 YFSETQ. V shed 0 bases and J 1 base; nucleotides not matched to a gene: 6. The CDR3 coding sequence is TGCGCCAGCAGCTTGGAACAGGGGTCGTGGAACACTGAAGCTTTCTTT. This encodes CASSLEQGSWNTEAFF.

The J gene is TRBJ2-3, the V gene TRBV20-1; possible D gene TRBD2, 6 bases. This CDR3 region has 14 residues. V lost 5 bases to trimming and J lost 0 bases, with 12 bases between them. Germline assignment: CDR1 DFQATT and CDR2 SNEGSKA (reference sequence). The CDR3 reads CSARPGTSTDTQYF. CDR3 nucleotide sequence: TGCAGTGCTCGACCCGGGACTAGCACAGATACGCAGTATTTT.

This clonotype was counted only a few times. The J gene is TRBJ1-2, the V gene TRBV7-3; weak D call: TRBD1 (6 bases). Per the germline V gene, CDR1 is SGHTA and CDR2 is FQGTGA. CDR3 size: 17 residues. V was trimmed by 0 bases and J by 5 bases, leaving 19 bases between them. Here the CDR3 reads CASSLTPDRIGIYGYTF. The CDR3 nucleotides are TGTGCCAGCAGCTTAACTCCCGACAGGATCGGGATTTATGGCTACACCTTC. Variable domain in full (rest from reference TRBV7-3 and TRBJ1-2): GAGVSQTPSNKVTEKGKYVELRCDPISGHTALYWYRQSLGQGPEFLIYFQGTGAADDSGLPNDRFFAVRPEGSVSTLKIQRTERGDSAVYLCASSLTPDRIGIYGYTFGSGTRLTVV.

Ten or more counts support this clonotype. The chain recombines TRBV7-2 with TRBJ1-1; D gene uncertain. The CDR3 spans 14 residues. V was trimmed by 5 bases and J by 0 bases, leaving 10 bases between them. The germline V gene has CDR1 SGHTA and CDR2 FQGNSA. CDR3 protein: CASSIASVNTEAFF. CDR3 DNA sequence: TGTGCCAGCAGCATTGCATCAGTGAACACTGAAGCTTTCTTT.

At least ten counts were recorded for this clonotype. V usage is TRBV7-9 and J usage is TRBJ2-1; TRBD2 might be the D (5 bases). This CDR3 spans 15 amino acids. V was clipped by 3 bases and J by 10 bases, with 19 bases between them. The V gene's germline CDR1 is SEHNR and CDR2 FQNEAQ (reference sequence). The CDR3 coding sequence is TGTGCCAGCAGCTTCCGTCCTAGCACTACCGGCGAGCAGTTCTTC. Translation: CASSFRPSTTGEQFF.

This clonotype was found a few times. The chain is built from TRBV7-8 and TRBJ2-1, with 8 bases identical to TRBD2. V shed 2 bases, J shed 10 bases, and the junction held 13 bases outside the gene matches. The length of the CDR3 is 16 residues. CDR1 is SGHVS, CDR2 FQNEAQ, per germline. CDR3 DNA sequence: TGTGCCAGCAGCTTAAGATCCTCCGGGGGGGGTGAGGAGCAGTTCTTC. As protein: CASSLRSSGGGEEQFF.

In this sample, this clonotype turned up a few times. The chain couples TRBV27 to TRBJ2-1; the D call may be TRBD1 or TRBD2 (6 bases each). With 5 bases removed from V and 0 bases from J, the gap between germline ends came to 11 bases. This CDR3 comprises 15 residues. Germline CDR1 reads MNHEY; CDR2 reads SMNVEV (reference sequence). CDR3 nucleotides: TGTGCCAGCAGTCCGCGGGACACCTCCTACAATGAGCAGTTCTTC. It encodes CASSPRDTSYNEQFF.